The sequence of this TCR beta chain was determined in a study of blood T cell repertoires in COVID-19. Study at large: Acute and convalescent COVID-19 samples came from the United States, Italy and Spain. Nucleic acid was either cDNA or gDNA, and it came from T cells, B-cell-depleted T cells, or PBMCs.

Data came from immunoSEQ multiplex PCR; TCRdb stores just in-frame clones and leaves some out. The table includes about 300,000 clones, 70% to 90% detected once. Membership in each cohort depended on participant-reported clinical history. Trimming left V 2 bases short and J 2 bases short, with 18 bases between. Germline loops: CDR1 SGHTA, CDR2 FQGNSA. The CDR3 runs to 17 residues. V gene TRBV7-2 combines with J gene TRBJ1-2; tentatively, D is TRBD1 (6 bases). This receptor was obtained from a woman in her twenties or thirties who had recovered from COVID-19. The sample consisted of PBMCs or T cells enriched from blood (not recorded which). CDR3 in amino acids: CASSLTSKQGGNYGYTF. The CDR3 bases are TGTGCCAGCAGCTTAACCTCCAAACAGGGTGGAAACTATGGCTACACCTTC. Filled out from reference TRBV7-2 and TRBJ1-2, the complete variable domain reads GAGVSQSPSNKVTEKGKDVELRCDPISGHTALYWYRQSLGQGLEFLIYFQGNSAPDKSGLPSDRFSAERTGGSVSTLTIQRTQQEDSAVYLCASSLTSKQGGNYGYTFGSGTRLTVV.